A single sample is the source of the 25 T cell receptor beta chains below, sequenced in a study of naive and memory T cell subsets (dated by TCRdb to the late 2010s). The library was made by UMI-ligation and nested PCR. The listed sequencing device is Illumina MiSeq. The beta constant-region primer consisted of an equimolar mixture of two oligonucleotides that together covered TRBC1 and TRBC2. Four rounds of PCR, combining the SP2 primer with nested alpha and beta constant-region primers, were used to amplify the ligated cDNA. TCRdb's own reprocessing of the public reads used fastp at Q25 and MiXCR and kept productive beta chains. Identical CDR3 protein sequences are pooled into one entry, listed with their most common genes and DNA. The sample table holds roughly 130,000 distinct CDR3 sequences, of which 36% were seen once. In total, the top ten clones hold 0.8% to 1% of the sample. Sample: central memory CD4+ T cells from blood. In light of the paper, this sample's cell subset or site label describes: central memory, CD45RA- CD27+. The receptors originated from a human donor in good health.

The sample holds many counts of this clonotype. The CDR3 sequence is CSASWDVGKLFF. For the CDR3, the DNA is TGCAGTGCTAGTTGGGATGTCGGAAAACTGTTTTTT. The rearrangement joins TRBV20-1 to TRBJ1-4; no firm D call. The ends were cut back, 3 bases at V and 10 bases at J, with 12 bases in the middle. This CDR3 is built from 12 residues. Germline loops: CDR1 DFQATT, CDR2 SNEGSKA (reference sequence).

In DNA form, the CDR3 reads TGTGCCAGCAGCTCGGGACAACGTTACAATGAGCAGTTCTTC. Its protein product is CASSSGQRYNEQFF. The genes are TRBV11-2 and TRBJ2-1; D perhaps matches TRBD1 (6 bases). CDR1 and CDR2 (germline): SGHAT, FQNNGV. The V end lost 4 bases, the J end lost 4 bases, and 11 bases lay between the germline ends. CDR3 length equals 14 residues.

This clonotype was observed a single time. The V call is TRBV7-9, the J call TRBJ2-5, with 7 bases matching TRBD1. Germline V gene data show CDR1 as SEHNR and CDR2 as FQNEAQ (reference sequence). The CDR3 has 15 residues. J lost 1 base, V lost 5 bases, and 7 bases had no gene match. CDR3 residues: CASSPTRDSQETQYF. The DNA for the CDR3 is TGTGCCAGCAGCCCCACACGGGACAGCCAAGAGACCCAGTACTTC.

This chain joins TRBV7-2 and TRBJ2-5; D is uncertain. Trimming removed 5 bases from V and 5 bases from J, with 9 bases in between. In germline, CDR1 is SGHTA, CDR2 FQGNSA. CDR3 length: 12 amino acids. The CDR3 reads CASSPYSETQYF. The CDR3 nucleotides are TGTGCCAGCAGCCCGTATAGTGAGACCCAGTACTTC.

The genes are TRBV6-7 and TRBJ1-5; D is undetermined. TRBV6-7 is identified as an open reading frame with a role that is uncertain. The CDR3 runs 13 residues. Trimming removed 11 bases at V and 3 bases at J, with 14 bases between. CDR3 in amino acids: CAPAANFNQPQHF. Here the CDR3 DNA reads TGTGCCCCCGCGGCTAACTTCAATCAGCCCCAGCATTTT.

The chain links TRBV20-1 to TRBJ2-2, with TRBD2 matching over 10 bases. Germline loops: CDR1 DFQATT, CDR2 SNEGSKA (reference sequence). V gave up 6 bases and J gave up 5 bases; unmatched junction bases: 9. There are 15 residues in the CDR3. This chain's CDR3 is CSASSGRLRTGELFF. As DNA, the CDR3 is TGCAGTGCAAGTAGCGGGAGGTTGAGGACCGGGGAGCTGTTTTTT.

The chain links TRBV5-4 to TRBJ2-3, with a weak D call TRBD2 (5 bases). V dropped 4 bases and J dropped 0 bases, with 18 bases sitting between them. The CDR3 has 17 amino acids. Germline V gives CDR1 SGHNT, CDR2 YYREEE (reference sequence). The CDR3 DNA sequence: TGTGCCAGCAGCGAACAGACTGTGAGGGTTAGCACAGATACGCAGTATTTT. Translated: CASSEQTVRVSTDTQYF.

This clonotype was observed a few times. This sequence joins TRBV19 and TRBJ2-2; D possibly uses TRBD1 or TRBD2 (5 bases each). The CDR3 runs 12 residues. V gave up 5 bases and J gave up 9 bases, with 10 bases separating them. The germline gives CDR1 LNHDA, CDR2 SQIVND (reference sequence). The CDR3 DNA reads TGTGCCAGTAGTGAGAGGGGCCGGGAGCTGTTTTTT. Amino acids: CASSERGRELFF.

This clonotype was seen a handful of times. The rearrangement links TRBV20-1 to TRBJ2-5; 14 bases map to TRBD2. The CDR3 spans 14 residues. The germline V gene has CDR1 DFQATT and CDR2 SNEGSKA (reference sequence). The trim removed 6 bases at V and 2 bases at J, leaving 2 bases unmatched. The CDR3 here is CSARTSGGQETQYF. Here the CDR3 DNA reads TGCAGTGCCAGGACTAGCGGGGGGCAAGAGACCCAGTACTTC.

V is TRBV2 and J is TRBJ2-7; D call uncertain. The CDR3 runs to 13 residues. Germline CDR1 reads SNHLY; CDR2 reads FYNNEI. V dropped 6 bases and J dropped 0 bases, with 9 bases sitting between them. This chain's CDR3 is CASSPPGSYEQYF. In nucleotides, the CDR3 is TGTGCCAGCAGCCCCCCTGGCTCCTACGAGCAGTACTTC.

V usage is TRBV10-1 and J usage is TRBJ1-1; TRBD1 might be the D (5 bases). Trimming took 0 bases from V and 1 from J, leaving 9 bases between them. CDR3 length: 15 residues. The germline gives CDR1 WNHNN, CDR2 SYGVQD (reference sequence). CDR3 in DNA: TGCGCCAGCAGTGAGTCAGGGACTGGGAACACTGAAGCTTTCTTT. It specifies CASSESGTGNTEAFF.

In this sample, this clonotype turned up a few times. The CDR3 sequence is CASSNLNEAFF. The CDR3 DNA sequence: TGTGCCAGCAGCAATCTAAATGAAGCTTTCTTT. This chain uses TRBV21-1 with TRBJ1-1. TRBV21-1 is classified as a pseudogene. The CDR3 is made up of 11 amino acids.

The genes are TRBV28 and TRBJ2-5, with TRBD2 matching 13 bases. The CDR3 totals 17 residues. Losses at the gene ends were 5 bases for V and 0 bases for J; bases not matched to a gene: 6. Germline loops: CDR1 MDHEN, CDR2 SYDVKM. CDR3 DNA: TGTGCCAGCAGTGCGACTAGCGGGAGGCTATACCAAGAGACCCAGTACTTC. Translation gives CASSATSGRLYQETQYF.

This rearrangement joins TRBV7-2 to TRBJ2-5; 8 bases map to TRBD2. Losses at the gene ends were 1 base for V and 5 bases for J; bases not matched to a gene: 9. Germline V gene lookup returns CDR1 SGHTA and CDR2 FQGNSA. The CDR3 contains 16 residues. The CDR3 bases are TGTGCCAGCAGCTTAGGCGTCGGGAGGGCCTCGGAGACCCAGTACTTC. Its protein product is CASSLGVGRASETQYF. Full variable domain (missing parts from reference TRBV7-2 and TRBJ2-5): GAGVSQSPSNKVTEKGKDVELRCDPISGHTALYWYRQSLGQGLEFLIYFQGNSAPDKSGLPSDRFSAERTGGSVSTLTIQRTQQEDSAVYLCASSLGVGRASETQYFGPGTRLLVL.

The J gene is TRBJ1-4, the V gene TRBV27; D gene uncertain. CDR1 and CDR2 from the germline V gene are MNHEY and SMNVEV (reference sequence). The V gene lost 0 bases and the J gene lost 4 bases, with 12 bases spanning the gap. The CDR3 loop spans 16 amino acids. Written as DNA, the CDR3 is TGTGCCAGCAGTTTATCCCCACGAGGGATTAATGAAAAACTGTTTTTT. This sequence encodes CASSLSPRGINEKLFF.

This clonotype occurred many times. The V gene is TRBV10-2, the J gene TRBJ1-5; D ambiguous. The CDR3 contains 14 residues. V was clipped by 6 bases and J by 0 bases, with 9 bases between them. The V gene's germline CDR1 is WSHSY and CDR2 SAAADI. The chain's CDR3 is CASSPTDSNQPQHF. CDR3 DNA: TGCGCCAGCAGCCCAACGGATAGCAATCAGCCCCAGCATTTT.

This clonotype was seen a few times. The rearrangement uses TRBV6-1 and TRBJ2-7, with TRBD1 matching over 8 bases. CDR1 MNHNS and CDR2 SASEGT come from the germline V gene. With 6 bases clipped from V and 7 bases from J, the junction kept 20 bases outside the gene matches. The CDR3 is 17 residues long. CDR3 sequence (DNA): TGTGCCAGCAGAAGGAATACCGGGACAGGAAATCGACGGGAGCAGTACTTC. Protein sequence: CASRRNTGTGNRREQYF.

The CDR3 DNA reads TGCAGTGCTAGCCCGTCTCTAGCGGGAGGGGACTACGAGCAGTACTTC. Residues: CSASPSLAGGDYEQYF. J is TRBJ2-7 and V is TRBV20-1, with 12 bases lining up with TRBD2. With V trimmed by 3 bases and J by 3 bases, 9 bases remained unmatched. Germline V gene data show CDR1 as DFQATT and CDR2 as SNEGSKA (reference sequence). The CDR3 sequence is 16 residues long.

The V call is TRBV20-1, the J call TRBJ2-5; D might be TRBD1 or TRBD2, each matching 6 bases. The CDR3 spans 15 residues. The germline CDR1 and CDR2 sequences are DFQATT and SNEGSKA (reference sequence). V shed 2 bases and J shed 4 bases, with 17 bases lying between them. This chain's CDR3 is CSARYPQGRGETQYF. CDR3 nucleotide sequence: TGCAGTGCTAGATATCCCCAGGGGCGGGGAGAGACCCAGTACTTC.

The chain couples TRBV9 to TRBJ2-1; D not certain. The CDR3 contains 14 residues. Germline V gene lookup returns CDR1 SGDLS and CDR2 YYNGEE. V was pared by 3 bases and J by 8 bases, with 15 bases between. CDR3 nucleotide sequence: TGTGCCAGCAGCGCGCGAAATTCGGTCTATGAGCAGTTCTTC. Protein: CASSARNSVYEQFF. The variable domain in full, with the rest retrieved from reference TRBV9 and TRBJ2-1, is DSGVTQTPKHLITATGQRVTLRCSPRSGDLSVYWYQQSLDQGLQFLIQYYNGEERAKGNILERFSAQQFPDLHSELNLSSLELGDSALYFCASSARNSVYEQFFGPGTRLTVL.

This sequence joins TRBV6-6 and TRBJ1-5; D gene ambiguous. Germline V lookup: CDR1 MNHNY, CDR2 SVGAGI (reference sequence). The CDR3 sequence is 12 residues long. Trimming stripped 7 bases from V and 1 base from J, with 5 bases between. Here the CDR3 DNA reads TGTGCCAGCACCACGAGCAATCAGCCCCAGCATTTT. Its protein product is CASTTSNQPQHF.

This clonotype showed up just a few times. The chain links TRBV5-5 to TRBJ2-5; no reliable D call. CDR1 and CDR2 (germline): SGHKS, YYEKEE (reference sequence). This CDR3 is built from 14 residues. V gave up 2 bases and J gave up 5 bases, with 13 bases separating them. Written as DNA, the CDR3 is TGTGCCAGCAGCTTTCTGAGTAACTCGGAGACCCAGTACTTC. Its protein is CASSFLSNSETQYF.

This clonotype was found a few times. The genes are TRBV29-1 and TRBJ1-1, with D perhaps TRBD1 (5 bases). The germline V gene encodes CDR1 SQVTM and CDR2 ANQGSEA. The CDR3 length is 12 residues. Between the trimmed V and J ends, which lost 3 bases and 6 bases, there was a span of 11 bases. Here the CDR3 reads CSVDTRGAEAFF. CDR3 nucleotide sequence: TGCAGCGTTGACACCAGAGGGGCTGAAGCTTTCTTT.

The chain joins TRBV6-1 to TRBJ2-2, with 11 bases that match TRBD2. Germline CDR1 reads MNHNS; CDR2 reads SASEGT. Trimming at V came to 6 bases and at J to 3 bases, leaving 9 bases not matched to a gene. This CDR3 region has 17 residues. CDR3 coding DNA: TGTGCCAGCAGACGATTAGCGGGAGGGCCGGACACCGGGGAGCTGTTTTTT. This gives the protein CASRRLAGGPDTGELFF.

This chain uses TRBV9 with TRBJ2-3; D gene unclear. The CDR3 loop spans 16 amino acids. CDR1 and CDR2 from the germline V gene are SGDLS and YYNGEE. The ends were cut back, 0 bases at V and 3 bases at J, with 14 bases in the middle. CDR3 sequence (DNA): TGTGCCAGCAGCGTAGAGGTGGGCATATCGACAGATACGCAGTATTTT. It encodes CASSVEVGISTDTQYF.